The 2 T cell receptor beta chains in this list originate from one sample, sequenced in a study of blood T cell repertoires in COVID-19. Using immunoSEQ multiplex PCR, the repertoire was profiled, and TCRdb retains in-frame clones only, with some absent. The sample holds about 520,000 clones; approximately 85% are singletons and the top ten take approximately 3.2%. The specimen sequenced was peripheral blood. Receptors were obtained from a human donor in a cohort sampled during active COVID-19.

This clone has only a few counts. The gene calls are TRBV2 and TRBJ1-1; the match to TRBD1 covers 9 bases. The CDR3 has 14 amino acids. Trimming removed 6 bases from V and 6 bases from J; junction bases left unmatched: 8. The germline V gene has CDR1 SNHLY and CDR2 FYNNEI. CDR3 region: CASSMGTGLPEAFF. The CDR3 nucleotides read TGTGCCAGCAGCATGGGGACAGGGCTCCCTGAAGCTTTCTTT.

CDR3 DNA sequence: TGTGCCAGCAGTCGGGGACTAGACGGGAATGAGCAGTTCTTC. It encodes CASSRGLDGNEQFF. This chain connects TRBV6-5 to TRBJ2-1, with 8 positions matching TRBD2. Trimming took 5 bases from V and 7 from J; bases not matched to a gene: 7. This CDR3 spans 14 amino acids. Germline CDR1 and CDR2: MNHEY and SVGAGI.